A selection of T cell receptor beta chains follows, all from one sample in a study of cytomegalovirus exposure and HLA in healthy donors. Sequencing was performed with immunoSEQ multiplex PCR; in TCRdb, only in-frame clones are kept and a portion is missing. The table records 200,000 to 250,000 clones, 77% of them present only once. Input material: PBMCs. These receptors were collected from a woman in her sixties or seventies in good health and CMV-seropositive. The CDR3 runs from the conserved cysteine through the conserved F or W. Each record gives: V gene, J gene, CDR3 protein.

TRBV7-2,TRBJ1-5,CASSPSRGGQPQHF
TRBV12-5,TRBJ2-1,CASGPPVDNEQFF
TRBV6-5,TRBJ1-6,CASSSQGITSSPLHF
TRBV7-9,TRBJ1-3,CASSPQSGIAGNTIYF
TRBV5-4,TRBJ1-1,CASSFKGTGDTEAFF
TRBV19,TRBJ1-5,CASRYAGNQPQHF
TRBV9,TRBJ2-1,CASSASGGGGEQFF
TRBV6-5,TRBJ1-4,CASREPGTGDEKLFF
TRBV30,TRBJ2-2,CAWSVRRLAPGELFF
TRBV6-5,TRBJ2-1,CASRFDRVGNEQFF
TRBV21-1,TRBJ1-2,CASSASWDRGKHYGYTF
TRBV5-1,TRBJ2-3,CASSLGLGGGKVDTQYF
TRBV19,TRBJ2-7,CASSTQGTSGTYEQYF
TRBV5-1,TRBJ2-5,CASSPEGGQYQEAQYF
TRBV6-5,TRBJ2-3,CASSSLRRAGVDTQYF
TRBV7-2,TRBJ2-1,CASSLGLAGDEQFF
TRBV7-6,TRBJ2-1,CASSLVPGDNEQFF
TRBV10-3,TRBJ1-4,CATRPAGAQDEKLFF
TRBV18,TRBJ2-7,CASSPTAGKVEQYF
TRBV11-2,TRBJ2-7,CASSLLEYALQYF
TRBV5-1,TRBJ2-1,CASSLGQTSSNEQFF
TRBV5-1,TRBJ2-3,CASSQGGGGSTDTQYF
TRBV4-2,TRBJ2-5,CASSQDRGSGGSGETQYF
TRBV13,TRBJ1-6,CASSLLRGPSYNSPLHF
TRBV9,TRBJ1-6,CASSATGTGNSPLHF
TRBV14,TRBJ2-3,CASSRYGSGGRWTSTDTQYF
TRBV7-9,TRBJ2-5,CASSSLLELRETQYF
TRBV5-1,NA,CASSSSGSGSAYEQYF
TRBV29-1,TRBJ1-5,CSVRQGTGQPQHF
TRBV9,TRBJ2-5,CASSPRTGWATQYF
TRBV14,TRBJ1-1,CASSQLTGRGTEAFF